This TCR beta chain was obtained from a study of CD8 T cells in ankylosing spondylitis. Study-level findings and limits: Researchers reportedly found disease-linked clones significantly enriched in matched ankylosing spondylitis synovial fluid.

Each CDR3 protein is one row after TCRdb ran MiXCR on the 5' RACE reads. This sample has 200,000 to 300,000 distinct CDR3 sequences, with about 11% found just once. Germline values: CDR1 SGHTA, CDR2 FQGNSA. This CDR3 is built from 16 residues. The V and J ends lost 0 bases and 1 base respectively, with 10 bases between them. Regarding this clonotype: Antigen unknown.

Sequencing was carried out using blood, either unsorted or a sorted T cell fraction (not recorded which). The receptor was derived from a male donor with ankylosing spondylitis or in good health (not recorded which). This rearrangement joins TRBV7-2 to TRBJ1-3, with no clear D. CDR3 in amino acids: CASSLAVVASGNTIYF. DNA for the CDR3: TGTGCCAGCAGCTTAGCCGTTGTGGCTTCTGGAAACACCATATATTTT.